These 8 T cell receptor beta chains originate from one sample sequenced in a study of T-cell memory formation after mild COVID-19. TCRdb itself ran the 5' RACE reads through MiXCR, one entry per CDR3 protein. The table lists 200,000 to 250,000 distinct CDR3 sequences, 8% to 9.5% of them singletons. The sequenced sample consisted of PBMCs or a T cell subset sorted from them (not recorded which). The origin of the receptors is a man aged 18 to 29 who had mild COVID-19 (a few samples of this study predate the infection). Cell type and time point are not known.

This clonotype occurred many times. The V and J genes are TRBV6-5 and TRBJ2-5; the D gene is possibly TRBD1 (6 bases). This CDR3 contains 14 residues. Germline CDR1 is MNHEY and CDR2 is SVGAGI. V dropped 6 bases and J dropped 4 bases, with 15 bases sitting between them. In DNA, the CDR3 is TGTGCCAGCAGCCGGACAGCCTACGCAGAGACCCAGTACTTC. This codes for CASSRTAYAETQYF.

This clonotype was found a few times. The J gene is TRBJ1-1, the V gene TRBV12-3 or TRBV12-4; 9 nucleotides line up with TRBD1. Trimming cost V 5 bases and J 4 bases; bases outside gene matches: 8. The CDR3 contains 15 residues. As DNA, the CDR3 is TGTGCCAGCAGTCGTCGACAGGGGGAAGGCACTGAAGCTTTCTTT. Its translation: CASSRRQGEGTEAFF.

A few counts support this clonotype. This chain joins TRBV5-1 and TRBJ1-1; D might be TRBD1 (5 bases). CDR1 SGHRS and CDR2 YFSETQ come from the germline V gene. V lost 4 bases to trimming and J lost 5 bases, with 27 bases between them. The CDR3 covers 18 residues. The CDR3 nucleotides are TGCGCCAGCAGCGGGGGAGAGGCCCAAGTACTGGCCGGGACTGAAGCTTTCTTT. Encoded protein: CASSGGEAQVLAGTEAFF.

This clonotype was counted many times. DNA for the CDR3: TGTGCCAGCAGCACTCCGGGGAAAAGCTACGAGCAGTACTTC. Translated, it gives CASSTPGKSYEQYF. V usage is TRBV7-2 and J usage is TRBJ2-7, with a possible D match to TRBD2 (5 bases). Germline CDR1 is SGHTA and CDR2 is FQGNSA. V gave up 5 bases and J gave up 3 bases, with 14 bases separating them. This CDR3 is 14 amino acids long.

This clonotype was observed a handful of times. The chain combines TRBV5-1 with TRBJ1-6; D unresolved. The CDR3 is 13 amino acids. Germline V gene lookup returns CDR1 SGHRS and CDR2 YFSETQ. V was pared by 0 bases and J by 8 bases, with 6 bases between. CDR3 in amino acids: CASSLGEDSPLHF. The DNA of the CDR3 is TGCGCCAGCAGCTTGGGGGAGGATTCACCCCTCCACTTT.

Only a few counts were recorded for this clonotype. Here the CDR3 reads CASSLGSGTGWYEQYV. The CDR3 DNA is TGTGCTAGCAGCTTAGGGTCCGGGACAGGCTGGTACGAGCAGTACGTC. This chain connects TRBV7-7 to TRBJ2-7, with 8 bases matching TRBD1. The CDR3 consists of 16 residues. The germline V gene has CDR1 SSHAT and CDR2 FNYEAQ (reference sequence).

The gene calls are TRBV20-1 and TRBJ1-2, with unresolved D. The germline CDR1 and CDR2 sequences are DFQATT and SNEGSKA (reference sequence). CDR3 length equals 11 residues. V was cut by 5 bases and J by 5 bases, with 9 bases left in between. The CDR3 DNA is TGCAGTGCTCTAGGGCGGTATGGCTACACCTTC. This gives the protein CSALGRYGYTF.

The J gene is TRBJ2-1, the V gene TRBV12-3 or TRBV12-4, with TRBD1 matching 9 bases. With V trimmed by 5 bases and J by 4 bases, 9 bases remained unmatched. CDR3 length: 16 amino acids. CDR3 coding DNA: TGTGCCAGCAGTGCCACCCGCGGGACAGGGTACAATGAGCAGTTCTTC. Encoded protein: CASSATRGTGYNEQFF.